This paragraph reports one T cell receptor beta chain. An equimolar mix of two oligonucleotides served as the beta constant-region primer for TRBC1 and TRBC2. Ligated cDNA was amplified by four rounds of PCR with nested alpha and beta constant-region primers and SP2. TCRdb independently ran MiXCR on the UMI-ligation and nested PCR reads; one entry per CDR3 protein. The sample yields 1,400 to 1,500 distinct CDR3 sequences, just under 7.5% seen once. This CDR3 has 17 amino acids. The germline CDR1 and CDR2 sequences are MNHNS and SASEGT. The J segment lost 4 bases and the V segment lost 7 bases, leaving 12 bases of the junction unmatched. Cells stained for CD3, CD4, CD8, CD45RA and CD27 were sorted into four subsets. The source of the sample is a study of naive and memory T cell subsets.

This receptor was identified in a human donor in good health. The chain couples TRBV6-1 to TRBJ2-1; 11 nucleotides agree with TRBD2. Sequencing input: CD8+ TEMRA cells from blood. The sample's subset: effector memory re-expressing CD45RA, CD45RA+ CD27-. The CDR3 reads CASNKPCTSGGYNEQFF. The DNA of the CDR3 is TGTGCCAGCAACAAACCCTGTACTAGCGGGGGTTACAATGAGCAGTTCTTC.